This T cell receptor (beta chain) comes out of a study of radiotherapy plus CTLA-4 blockade in lung cancer. A note on this clone: Different DNA sequences within this sample yield the same CDR3.

Focal radiation and CTLA-4 blockade (ipilimumab) were tested in chemo-refractory metastatic non-small-cell lung cancer patients. Using immunoSEQ multiplex PCR, the repertoire was profiled, and TCRdb retains in-frame clones only, with some absent. The sample includes over 15,000 clones, 86% seen only once; the top ten take roughly a quarter. Germline values: CDR1 MGHRA, CDR2 YSYEKL. The V end was cut by 1 base, the J end by 0 bases, with 10 bases between. The CDR3 totals 15 residues. The receptor was isolated from a human donor with non-small cell lung cancer whose response to radiotherapy plus ipilimumab could not be evaluated. The sample was peripheral blood, taken from a patient treated with radiotherapy plus ipilimumab. The chain couples TRBV4-1 to TRBJ2-7; perhaps TRBD1 as D (6 bases). The CDR3 sequence: CASSQGQASSYEQYF. The CDR3 nucleotides read TGCGCCAGCAGCCAAGGACAGGCGAGCTCCTACGAGCAGTACTTC.